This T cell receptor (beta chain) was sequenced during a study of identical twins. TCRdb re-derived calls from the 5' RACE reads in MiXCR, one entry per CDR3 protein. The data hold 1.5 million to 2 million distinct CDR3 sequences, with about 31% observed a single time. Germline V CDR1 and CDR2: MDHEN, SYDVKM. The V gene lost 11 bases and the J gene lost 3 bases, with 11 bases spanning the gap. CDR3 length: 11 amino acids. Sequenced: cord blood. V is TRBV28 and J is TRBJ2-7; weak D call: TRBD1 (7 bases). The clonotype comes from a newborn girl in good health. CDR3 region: CAAGGNYEQYF. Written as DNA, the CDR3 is TGTGCCGCAGGGGGGAACTACGAGCAGTACTTC.